These 24 T cell receptor beta chains share one sample of origin, sequenced in a study of T cells in Graves' hyperthyroidism and ophthalmopathy. Amplified TCR beta CDR3 regions derived from RNA transcripts. The HTBI primer set was used in a first-round RT-PCR of the TCR CDR3. TCRdb re-called the multiplex PCR reads through MiXCR, storing one row per CDR3 protein. The table has fewer than 550,000 distinct CDR3 sequences, around 22% seen once. The sequenced material came from blood. The receptors here all came from a woman in her 30s with Graves' ophthalmopathy.

This clonotype was counted at least ten times. V usage is TRBV20-1 and J usage is TRBJ2-2, with D tentatively TRBD1 (6 bases). Germline-derived CDR1 and CDR2 are DFQATT and SNEGSKA (reference sequence). This CDR3 contains 14 residues. The V end was cut by 8 bases, the J end by 1 base, with 14 bases between. CDR3 DNA: TGCAGTACTCTGACAGGCGGGAACACCGGGGAGCTGTTTTTT. Translating it yields CSTLTGGNTGELFF.

This clonotype was picked up many times. The J gene is TRBJ2-7, the V gene TRBV5-1; 10 nucleotides agree with TRBD2. The CDR3 loop spans 17 amino acids. V gave up 2 bases and J gave up 2 bases; unmatched junction bases: 10. Per the germline V gene, CDR1 is SGHRS and CDR2 is YFSETQ. CDR3: CASSLNLAGVTTYEQYF. In DNA, the CDR3 is TGCGCCAGCAGCTTAAACCTAGCGGGGGTGACAACCTACGAGCAGTACTTC. Supplemented by reference TRBV5-1 and TRBJ2-7, the full variable domain reads KAGVTQTPRYLIKTRGQQVTLSCSPISGHRSVSWYQQTPGQGLQFLFEYFSETQRNKGNFPGRFSGRQFSNSRSEMNVSTLELGDSALYLCASSLNLAGVTTYEQYFGPGTRLTVT.

This clonotype was detected many times. The chain has TRBV20-1 and TRBJ1-1; no firm D call. Germline assignment: CDR1 DFQATT and CDR2 SNEGSKA (reference sequence). V was cut by 0 bases and J by 4 bases, with 6 bases left in between. This CDR3 contains 12 residues. CDR3 DNA: TGCAGTGCTAGAGATCAGGTCACTGAAGCTTTCTTT. This translates into CSARDQVTEAFF.

The J gene is TRBJ2-7, the V gene TRBV5-1; 9 nucleotides match TRBD1. With V trimmed by 0 bases and J by 3 bases, 4 bases remained unmatched. Germline V gives CDR1 SGHRS, CDR2 YFSETQ. This CDR3 contains 15 residues. The chain's CDR3 is CASSLAATGGYEQYF. The CDR3, as DNA: TGCGCCAGCAGCTTGGCAGCGACAGGGGGCTACGAGCAGTACTTC.

This clonotype has just a few counts. The rearrangement joins TRBV28 to TRBJ1-5, with TRBD1 matching 8 bases. CDR1 is MDHEN, CDR2 SYDVKM, per germline. The length of the CDR3 is 14 residues. J lost 5 bases, V lost 5 bases, and 5 bases had no gene match. Here the CDR3 reads CASSPPDRDQPQHF. CDR3 DNA: TGTGCCAGCAGTCCTCCGGACAGGGATCAGCCCCAGCATTTT.

This clonotype showed up many times. The chain recombines TRBV6-5 with TRBJ1-1; D may be TRBD1 (5 bases). V dropped 1 base and J dropped 4 bases, with 7 bases sitting between them. The CDR3 runs 13 residues. Germline assignment: CDR1 MNHEY and CDR2 SVGAGI. The CDR3 spells CASSYFGATEAFF. Here the CDR3 DNA reads TGTGCCAGCAGTTACTTTGGGGCCACTGAAGCTTTCTTT.

This clonotype was counted only a few times. This chain connects TRBV6-1 to TRBJ2-5; 8 bases align to TRBD2. Looked up from germline, CDR1 is MNHNS and CDR2 is SASEGT. This CDR3 is built from 14 residues. Germline trimming cut 6 bases from V and 3 bases from J; bases unmatched to any gene: 6. CDR3: CASRTGGAEETQYF. As DNA, the CDR3 is TGTGCCAGCAGGACCGGGGGGGCCGAAGAGACCCAGTACTTC.

This clonotype has a count of ten or more. This rearrangement joins TRBV11-2 to TRBJ2-2; D remains ambiguous. Germline values: CDR1 SGHAT, CDR2 FQNNGV. The V end lost 2 bases, the J end lost 6 bases, and 16 bases lay between the germline ends. The CDR3 contains 16 residues. The CDR3 protein is CASSLPVRLVAGELFF. Here the CDR3 DNA reads TGTGCCAGCAGCTTACCAGTCAGGTTGGTCGCCGGGGAGCTGTTTTTT.

On this clonotype itself: A read error may account for a junction end that differs from germline. The J gene is TRBJ2-5, the V gene TRBV6-1; D gene ambiguous. Germline CDR1 MNHNS, CDR2 SASEGT. The CDR3 runs 12 residues. Here the CDR3 DNA reads TGTGCCAGCAGAGAAGACCAAGAGACCCAGTACTTC. Translating gives CASREDQETQYF.

In its sample, this clonotype was seen a few times. This chain joins TRBV12-3 or TRBV12-4 and TRBJ2-5; D is possibly TRBD2 (6 bases). The CDR3 sequence is 16 residues long. Trimming cost V 1 base and J 6 bases, with 18 bases left between them. The CDR3 loop is CASSLGFRGGEQTQYF. CDR3 coding DNA: TGTGCCAGCAGTTTAGGCTTCCGGGGAGGCGAACAGACCCAGTACTTC.

This clonotype was counted at least ten times. The V gene is TRBV6-1, the J gene TRBJ1-1; 7 nucleotides match TRBD1. There are 14 residues in the CDR3. The V gene's germline CDR1 is MNHNS and CDR2 SASEGT. Trimming took 7 bases from V and 5 from J; bases not matched to a gene: 10. CDR3 in amino acids: CASTKRQGETEAFF. Written as DNA, the CDR3 is TGTGCCAGCACTAAGAGACAGGGCGAAACTGAAGCTTTCTTT.

This clonotype has only one observation. CDR3 region: CASSSPRVSGANVLTF. The CDR3 coding sequence is TGTGCCAGCAGCTCGCCACGTGTCTCTGGGGCCAACGTCCTGACTTTC. The rearrangement uses TRBV9 and TRBJ2-6; no reliable D call. The V gene lost 4 bases and the J gene lost 0 bases, with 11 bases spanning the gap. Germline-derived CDR1 and CDR2 are SGDLS and YYNGEE. The CDR3 contains 16 residues.

This clonotype occurred many times. J is TRBJ1-3 and V is TRBV6-1, with D tentatively TRBD1 (6 bases). This CDR3 has 14 amino acids. CDR1 and CDR2 (germline): MNHNS, SASEGT. Trimming removed 7 bases from V and 7 bases from J, with 17 bases in between. CDR3 protein: CASKGGTGVNTIYF. The DNA of the CDR3 is TGTGCCAGCAAGGGGGGGACGGGGGTGAACACCATATATTTT.

In this sample, this clonotype turned up a few times. This chain joins TRBV6-1 and TRBJ1-5, with 7 bases fitting TRBD1. CDR1 is MNHNS and CDR2 is SASEGT in the germline V gene. The CDR3 is made up of 13 amino acids. Trimming at V came to 4 bases and at J to 6 bases, leaving 3 bases not matched to a gene. CDR3 nucleotides: TGTGCCAGCAGTGGACAGGGTATTCAGCCCCAGCATTTT. As protein: CASSGQGIQPQHF.

This clonotype showed up just a few times. This rearrangement joins TRBV18 to TRBJ1-1, with D tentatively TRBD1 (5 bases). Trimming removed 2 bases from V and 2 bases from J, with 12 bases in between. Per germline, CDR1 KGHSH and CDR2 LQKENI. This CDR3 region has 15 residues. CDR3 in DNA: TGTGCCAGCTCACCAAACGGGGGAGAAAACACTGAAGCTTTCTTT. It codes for CASSPNGGENTEAFF. Filled out from reference TRBV18 and TRBJ1-1, the complete variable domain reads NAGVMQNPRHLVRRRGQEARLRCSPMKGHSHVYWYRQLPEEGLKFMVYLQKENIIDESGMPKERFSAEFPKEGPSILRIQQVVRGDSAAYFCASSPNGGENTEAFFGQGTRLTVV.

Many counts were recorded for this clonotype. CDR3 loop: CASSYSEEGPEAFF. CDR3 nucleotides: TGTGCCAGCAGTTACTCGGAAGAGGGGCCTGAAGCTTTCTTT. The J gene is TRBJ1-1, the V gene TRBV6-2 or TRBV6-3, with TRBD1 as a possible D gene (5 bases). V lost 0 bases and J lost 6, with 11 bases in between. Germline loops: CDR1 MNHEY, CDR2 SVGEGT. This CDR3 region has 14 residues.

Remarks on this clonotype: A read error is likely, as this CDR3 ends without the conserved phenylalanine or tryptophan. This rearrangement joins TRBV28 to TRBJ1-5; no clear D. The CDR3 contains 14 residues. Per the germline V gene, CDR1 is MDHEN and CDR2 is SYDVKM. Trimming left V 3 bases short and J 6 bases short, with 12 bases between. The CDR3 here is CASSFWLVGQPQHS. CDR3 bases: TGTGCCAGCAGTTTCTGGTTGGTTGGTCAGCCCCAGCATTCT.

This clonotype was detected many times. The CDR3 region is CASRGTMRGYEQYF. The DNA of the CDR3 is TGTGCCAGCAGGGGGACTATGCGTGGCTACGAGCAGTACTTC. The chain joins TRBV6-2 or TRBV6-3 to TRBJ2-7; 7 positions agree with TRBD2. The CDR3 spans 14 residues. Germline V gene lookup returns CDR1 MNHEY and CDR2 SVGEGT. V was clipped by 6 bases and J by 3 bases; unmatched bases: 8.

This clonotype turned up a few times. The chain carries TRBV9 and TRBJ1-5; the D gene is possibly TRBD1 (6 bases). V shed 3 bases and J shed 9 bases, with 13 bases lying between them. The germline V gene has CDR1 SGDLS and CDR2 YYNGEE. The CDR3 length is 13 residues. Here the CDR3 DNA reads TGTGCCAGCAGCGCAGGGACACGGGGGCCCCAGCATTTT. Translation gives CASSAGTRGPQHF.

This chain uses TRBV7-9 with TRBJ1-2; unclear D gene. The CDR3 contains 13 residues. V was trimmed by 2 bases and J by 4 bases, leaving 8 bases between them. Germline CDR1 reads SEHNR; CDR2 reads FQNEAQ (reference sequence). The CDR3 here is CASSLSEVYGYTF. CDR3 coding DNA: TGTGCCAGCAGCTTATCAGAAGTCTATGGCTACACCTTC.

This clonotype appeared many times. The chain joins TRBV25-1 to TRBJ1-2, with a possible D match to TRBD1 (5 bases). Germline-derived CDR1 and CDR2 are MGHDK and SYGVNS. The V and J ends lost 3 bases and 8 bases respectively, with 13 bases between them. This CDR3 region has 13 residues. The CDR3 coding sequence is TGTGCCAGCAGTGAGAGCTGGGGGATAGGCTACACCTTC. Protein: CASSESWGIGYTF.

This clonotype was observed at least ten times. The chain has TRBV4-3 and TRBJ1-1; D gene uncertain. Between the trimmed V and J ends, which lost 0 bases and 2 bases, there was a span of 7 bases. The germline V gene encodes CDR1 LGHNA and CDR2 YSLEER. CDR3 length equals 14 residues. CDR3 bases: TGCGCCAGCAGCCAAGATCTCGGTAACACTGAAGCTTTCTTT. Its protein product is CASSQDLGNTEAFF.

The chain uses TRBV6-5 and TRBJ1-1; weak D call: TRBD1 (5 bases). The CDR3 is made up of 13 amino acids. Trimming cost V 2 bases and J 8 bases, with 12 bases left between them. Germline CDR1 reads MNHEY; CDR2 reads SVGAGI. CDR3 loop: CASSYVDSKEAFF. CDR3 DNA: TGTGCCAGCAGTTACGTAGACAGCAAAGAAGCTTTCTTT.

The chain uses TRBV6-1 and TRBJ1-1; D is undetermined. The CDR3 extends over 15 amino acids. Germline lookup yields CDR1 MNHNS and CDR2 SASEGT. Trimming left V 6 bases short and J 5 bases short, with 19 bases between. The CDR3 sequence is CASRRETALGTEAFF. The CDR3 region has the DNA TGTGCCAGCAGGCGAGAAACAGCCCTGGGGACTGAAGCTTTCTTT.